The clone carrying this T cell receptor beta chain was seen ten or more times. Its antigen is currently unknown. The data originate from a study of CD8 T cells in ankylosing spondylitis. Trimming stripped 2 bases from V and 5 bases from J, with 12 bases between. The V gene's germline CDR1 is SQVTM and CDR2 ANQGSEA. The CDR3 extends over 13 amino acids. Using its own MiXCR run on the 5' RACE reads, TCRdb lists one record per CDR3 protein. The sample records roughly 250,000 distinct CDR3 sequences, 8% to 11% being singletons. General study results and limits: Seemingly distinctive of ankylosing spondylitis blood was a TCR beta motif formed by eight highly homologous variants.

V usage is TRBV29-1 and J usage is TRBJ2-5; D perhaps matches TRBD2 (5 bases). The sample taken for sequencing was blood, either unsorted or a sorted T cell fraction (not recorded which). The TCR was taken from a male donor with ankylosing spondylitis or in good health (not recorded which). CDR3 sequence reads: CSVERGRRETQYF. As DNA, the CDR3 is TGCAGCGTTGAACGAGGGAGACGGGAGACCCAGTACTTC.